The 4 T cell receptor beta chains in this list originate from one sample, sequenced in a study of long-term antiretroviral therapy in people with HIV. The run of the v3.0 immunoSEQ assay was at survey level. Generated by immunoSEQ multiplex PCR, the TCRdb table keeps only in-frame clones and is missing some. The sample records about 22,000 clones, approximately 76% being singletons. The sequences come from unsorted PBMCs, collected less than 1.8 years before starting antiretroviral therapy. These receptors were collected from a woman in her 40s with HIV.

In its sample, this clone ranks as medium-sized (0.01 to 0.1%). The chain joins TRBV19 to TRBJ2-1, with 9 positions matching TRBD1. Germline values: CDR1 LNHDA, CDR2 SQIVND (reference sequence). The CDR3 spans 15 residues. V gave up 5 bases and J gave up 7 bases; unmatched junction bases: 9. The CDR3 DNA sequence: TGTGCCAGTAGTCCCCAGGGGGGGACAGGGAATGAGCAGTTCTTC. This translates into CASSPQGGTGNEQFF.

The chain links TRBV19 to TRBJ2-3; D is undetermined. V lost 10 bases and J 0 bases, leaving 14 bases between the germline ends. This CDR3 comprises 14 residues. The V gene's germline CDR1 is LNHDA and CDR2 SQIVND (reference sequence). CDR3 protein: CATRPEISTDTQYF. CDR3 sequence (DNA): TGTGCCACAAGACCGGAGATTAGCACAGATACGCAGTATTTT.

The rearrangement joins TRBV7-9 to TRBJ2-7; TRBD1 aligns across 8 bases. The CDR3 runs 18 residues. The V and J ends lost 5 bases and 3 bases, in that order; junction bases with no gene match: 18. CDR1 is SEHNR and CDR2 is FQNEAQ in the germline V gene (reference sequence). CDR3 coding DNA: TGTGCCAGCAGCGATCCTCTCCGCCCGGGACAGGTGGGCTACGAGCAGTACTTC. It encodes CASSDPLRPGQVGYEQYF.

J is TRBJ2-7 and V is TRBV11-3, with a weak D call TRBD2 (6 bases). This CDR3 has 13 residues. CDR1 is SGHNT and CDR2 is YENEEA in the germline V gene. Between the trimmed V and J ends, which lost 5 bases and 3 bases, there was a span of 11 bases. The CDR3 region is CASSTGLNYEQYF. CDR3 DNA sequence: TGTGCCAGCAGCACGGGACTGAACTACGAGCAGTACTTC.